What follows is one TCR beta chain and its context. cDNA for TCRalpha and TCRbeta was amplified by nested PCRs of roughly 15 then 9 cycles. TCRdb re-called the 5' RACE reads and shows each CDR3 protein once, DNA omitted. The specimen's table records approximately 210,000 distinct CDR3 sequences. This entry is derived from a study of monozygotic twins with inflammatory bowel disease. The CDR3 extends over 16 amino acids. From germline, CDR1 is DFQATT and CDR2 SNEGSKA (reference sequence). This sequence originates from a human donor with ulcerative colitis or Crohn's disease, or a healthy co-twin of an affected twin (not recorded which). Sequences were obtained from blood. The chain uses TRBV20-1 and TRBJ2-3. This CDR3 reads CSARDLLAGNTDTQYF.